This T cell receptor (beta chain) was sequenced in a study of siplizumab effects on memory and regulatory T cells. Regarding the study as a whole: Naive T cells appeared more varied than memory cells and looked like key alloresponse contributors. Where siplizumab was present, mappable alloreactive CD4+ clones averaged around 63% Treg-derived, compared with about 25% in controls.

Notes on this clone: Its cognate antigen is unknown.

With 5 bases removed from V and 7 bases from J, the gap between germline ends came to 15 bases. The germline CDR1 and CDR2 sequences are LNHDA and SQIVND (reference sequence). The CDR3 runs to 13 residues. TCR templates, about 10^5 per sample, were assayed. The data were produced by immunoSEQ multiplex PCR, yet TCRdb's version contains in-frame clones alone and is incomplete. The table shows some 41,000 clones, with about 89% occurring only once. In a few donor pairs, unstimulated naive, memory, effector memory and TEMRA subsets were sequenced. Specimen: naive CD4+ T cells sorted from blood. This receptor was taken from a human donor in good health. The chain uses TRBV19 and TRBJ2-7; D possibly corresponds to TRBD1 (6 bases). The CDR3 spells CASSSRRGEEQYF. In nucleotides, the CDR3 is TGTGCCAGTAGTTCTCGCAGGGGCGAGGAGCAGTACTTC.